The 13 T cell receptor beta chains below were found in one sample sequenced in a study of radiation and T cells in renal cell carcinoma. Generated by immunoSEQ multiplex PCR, the TCRdb table keeps only in-frame clones and is missing some. The sample has 100,000 to 150,000 clones, roughly 85% seen once. Time point given: baseline pretreatment blood. Treatment reported: 15 Gy SBRT to primary tumor, nephrectomy 4 weeks later. This sample comprised blood, obtained from a patient whose treatment included radiotherapy and nephrectomy. These receptors were obtained from a woman aged 55-70 years with renal cell carcinoma.

The chain is built from TRBV7-9 and TRBJ2-7, with D uncertain. The CDR3 extends over 14 amino acids. Trimming left V 4 bases short and J 0 bases short, with 10 bases between. Germline CDR1 is SEHNR and CDR2 is FQNEAQ (reference sequence). In nucleotides, the CDR3 is TGTGCCAGCAGCTACCCAAGAATCTCCTACGAGCAGTACTTC. This gives the protein CASSYPRISYEQYF.

This clone has just one count. This rearrangement joins TRBV29-1 to TRBJ2-5; 8 bases map to TRBD1. Unmatched junction bases numbered 6, after V lost 4 bases and J lost 2 bases. CDR1 and CDR2 from the germline V gene are SQVTM and ANQGSEA. The CDR3 loop spans 14 amino acids. The CDR3 sequence: CSVAPGGFQETQYF. The CDR3 DNA is TGCAGCGTTGCCCCAGGGGGCTTTCAAGAGACCCAGTACTTC.

The table lists this clone with a few counts. The J gene is TRBJ2-3, the V gene TRBV4-2; the match to TRBD1 covers 8 bases. The CDR3 consists of 16 residues. J was trimmed by 0 bases and V by 0 bases; bases with no gene match: 2. Germline values: CDR1 LGHNA, CDR2 YNFKEQ. The CDR3 DNA sequence: TGTGCCAGCAGCCAAGATGGACAGGGTAGCACAGATACGCAGTATTTT. Its protein product is CASSQDGQGSTDTQYF.

The rearrangement links TRBV19 to TRBJ1-5; 8 nucleotides align to TRBD1. The CDR3 runs 19 residues. Germline V gives CDR1 LNHDA, CDR2 SQIVND (reference sequence). Losses at the gene ends were 5 bases for V and 0 bases for J; bases not matched to a gene: 15. CDR3: CASSSPRQGMIYSNQPQHF. The DNA for the CDR3 is TGTGCCAGTAGTTCACCCAGACAGGGGATGATCTATAGCAATCAGCCCCAGCATTTT.

V is TRBV4-1 and J is TRBJ2-2; 9 bases are a match to TRBD1. The germline gives CDR1 MGHRA, CDR2 YSYEKL. The CDR3 loop spans 16 amino acids. The junction had 2 bases not matched to a gene; V was cut back by 0 bases and J by 3 bases. CDR3 coding DNA: TGCGCCAGCAGCCAAGATACAGGGGGCTACACCGGGGAGCTGTTTTTT. It yields the protein CASSQDTGGYTGELFF.

The chain links TRBV18 to TRBJ2-3; unclear D gene. The CDR3 is 17 amino acids. The V end lost 0 bases, the J end lost 2 bases, and 15 bases lay between the germline ends. The germline gives CDR1 KGHSH, CDR2 LQKENI. The CDR3 DNA reads as TGTGCCAGCTCACCACCGATCTTGTCAGAGAACACAGATACGCAGTATTTT. As protein: CASSPPILSENTDTQYF. Full variable domain (missing parts from reference TRBV18 and TRBJ2-3): NAGVMQNPRHLVRRRGQEARLRCSPMKGHSHVYWYRQLPEEGLKFMVYLQKENIIDESGMPKERFSAEFPKEGPSILRIQQVVRGDSAAYFCASSPPILSENTDTQYFGPGTRLTVL.

This clone has a handful of counts. The chain couples TRBV6-5 to TRBJ1-1; 7 bases are a match to TRBD1. This CDR3 is built from 14 residues. V lost 6 bases and J lost 2; bases outside the gene matches: 6. Germline assignment: CDR1 MNHEY and CDR2 SVGAGI. The CDR3 is CASSPTGPNTEAFF. The CDR3 DNA is TGTGCCAGCAGCCCGACAGGGCCTAACACTGAAGCTTTCTTT.

The V gene is TRBV13, the J gene TRBJ1-2, with unresolved D. The V end was cut by 2 bases, the J end by 13 bases, with 14 bases between. In germline, CDR1 is PRHDT, CDR2 FYEKMQ (reference sequence). The CDR3 is 12 residues long. Here the CDR3 reads CASSLRDGVGTF. CDR3 bases: TGTGCCAGCAGCTTAAGAGACGGTGTTGGCACCTTC.

The rearrangement links TRBV6-1 to TRBJ1-2; D might be TRBD1 (5 bases). The germline gives CDR1 MNHNS, CDR2 SASEGT. The CDR3 sequence is 15 residues long. V lost 2 bases and J 2 bases, leaving 12 bases between the germline ends. The CDR3: CASSERGYRNYGYTF. CDR3 coding DNA: TGTGCCAGCAGTGAACGGGGTTACAGGAACTATGGCTACACCTTC.

J is TRBJ2-7 and V is TRBV1; the table names TRBD1, a call not compared with the DNA. TRBV1 is marked as a pseudogene. The CDR3 contains 17 residues. CDR3 in amino acids: CTSSPLKGTGGPYEQYF. The CDR3 DNA follows: TGCACCAGCAGCCCATTAAAGGGAACAGGGGGACCCTACGAGCAGTACTTC.

Comment on this clone: At one end, the junction sequence differs from germline, possibly due to a read error. The gene calls are TRBV19 and TRBJ1-2; unclear D gene. The CDR3 is made up of 10 amino acids. Looked up from germline, CDR1 is LNHDA and CDR2 is SQIVND (reference sequence). CDR3 nucleotide sequence: TGTGCCAGTAGCCCGACTGGTGGTAACTTC. Its protein product is CASSPTGGNF.

The chain employs TRBV19 and TRBJ2-5; D is possibly TRBD2 (5 bases). The CDR3 is 16 residues long. The V gene's germline CDR1 is LNHDA and CDR2 SQIVND (reference sequence). V lost 6 bases and J 0 bases, leaving 17 bases between the germline ends. The CDR3 DNA is TGTGCCAGTAGACCAAGAGGGCAGGCTCACCAAGAGACCCAGTACTTC. Translation gives CASRPRGQAHQETQYF.

The chain employs TRBV6-5 and TRBJ2-7; 11 bases match TRBD1. V shed 3 bases, J shed 12 bases, and the junction held 10 bases outside the gene matches. The V gene's germline CDR1 is MNHEY and CDR2 SVGAGI. There are 14 residues in the CDR3. The CDR3 bases are TGTGCCAGCAGTTATTCGCTTGGACAGGGGGCACTGTACTTC. It is translated as CASSYSLGQGALYF.